This entry lists 21 T cell receptor beta chains sequenced from one sample in a study of human T cells and chemical hapten exposure. TCRdb called the RACE reads again in MiXCR, with one record for every CDR3 protein. This sample has approximately 110,000 distinct CDR3 sequences; 9% to 9.5% occur once, and the top ten carry 2.5% to 3.5%. Time point meaning: patch test 2, 6 weeks after DPC sensitization. The sample's treatment: therapeutic diphenylcyclopropenone sensitization with weekly scalp DPC. The sample here was whole blood, taken in connection with sensitization to the hapten diphenylcyclopropenone (DPC). These receptors were obtained from a woman aged 40 to 50 with alopecia areata. Some clones in this sample may be carry-over from other donors' samples.

This chain uses TRBV5-6 with TRBJ2-7; D perhaps matches TRBD2 (5 bases). Between the trimmed V and J ends, which lost 3 bases and 13 bases, there was a span of 14 bases. Germline assignment: CDR1 SGHDT and CDR2 YYEEEE. CDR3 length: 11 residues. The CDR3 sequence is CASSSLGVLYF. The DNA of the CDR3 is TGTGCCAGCAGCTCCTTGGGAGTTCTCTACTTC. Full variable domain (outside the CDR3, taken from reference TRBV5-6 and TRBJ2-7): DAGVTQSPTHLIKTRGQQVTLRCSPKSGHDTVSWYQQALGQGPQFIFQYYEEEERQRGNFPDRFSGHQFPNYSSELNVNALLLGDSALYLCASSSLGVLYFGPGTRLTVT.

This clonotype was detected a few times. J is TRBJ1-1 and V is TRBV7-2, with a weak D call TRBD1 (5 bases). There are 16 residues in the CDR3. Trimming stripped 4 bases from V and 0 bases from J, with 15 bases between. Germline V lookup: CDR1 SGHTA, CDR2 FQGNSA. The CDR3 coding sequence is TGTGCCAGCAGCTCCTCATCAGGGTTACTGAACACTGAAGCTTTCTTT. Amino acids: CASSSSSGLLNTEAFF.

In this sample, this clonotype turned up many times. This CDR3 reads CASSLNEGLLNDSKNIQYF. The CDR3 coding sequence is TGTGCCAGCAGTTTGAACGAGGGGTTACTCAATGACTCCAAAAACATTCAGTACTTC. The V gene is TRBV28, the J gene TRBJ2-4, with D perhaps being TRBD1 or TRBD2 (5 bases each). CDR1 and CDR2 (germline): MDHEN, SYDVKM. The V and J ends lost 3 bases and 2 bases respectively, with 23 bases between them. The CDR3 extends over 19 amino acids. Using reference TRBV28 and TRBJ2-4 for the parts outside the CDR3, the full variable domain is DVKVTQSSRYLVKRTGEKVFLECVQDMDHENMFWYRQDPGLGLRLIYFSYDVKMKEKGDIPEGYSVSREKKERFSLILESASTNQTSMYLCASSLNEGLLNDSKNIQYFGAGTRLSVL.

This clonotype appeared a few times. The chain joins TRBV7-2 to TRBJ2-3; 10 positions match TRBD2. Germline values: CDR1 SGHTA, CDR2 FQGNSA. Losses at the gene ends were 1 base for V and 12 bases for J; bases not matched to a gene: 4. There are 13 residues in the CDR3. The CDR3 sequence is CASSLERGGPQYF. In nucleotides, the CDR3 is TGTGCCAGCAGCTTAGAGCGGGGGGGCCCTCAGTATTTT.

This clonotype was detected only a few times. This sequence joins TRBV7-2 and TRBJ1-5; TRBD1 might be the D (6 bases). Per the germline V gene, CDR1 is SGHTA and CDR2 is FQGNSA. V lost 5 bases to trimming and J lost 3 bases, with 14 bases between them. The CDR3 spans 15 residues. The CDR3 DNA sequence: TGTGCCAGCAGCCCGGGGCAGGGGTACAATCAGCCCCAGCATTTT. This translates into CASSPGQGYNQPQHF.

This clonotype was seen ten or more times. The chain combines TRBV4-1 with TRBJ1-3, with unresolved D. The CDR3 extends over 15 amino acids. Trimming took off 1 base at V and 0 bases at J, with 7 bases between the two ends. Germline-derived CDR1 and CDR2 are MGHRA and YSYEKL. The CDR3 nucleotides are TGCGCCAGCAGCCAAGGTGGCACCTCTGGAAACACCATATATTTT. Translated, it gives CASSQGGTSGNTIYF.

The chain joins TRBV6-6 to TRBJ2-2; the D call may be TRBD1 or TRBD2 (5 bases each). The CDR3 has 16 residues. Germline CDR1 reads MNHNY; CDR2 reads SVGAGI (reference sequence). The V gene lost 8 bases and the J gene lost 2 bases, with 18 bases spanning the gap. CDR3 sequence (DNA): TGTGCCAGCTGGCCTACGGGGCAGCCTAACACCGGGGAGCTGTTTTTT. This codes for CASWPTGQPNTGELFF.

This clonotype came up many times. V is TRBV20-1 and J is TRBJ1-4, with TRBD1 as a possible D gene (5 bases). Trimming took 6 bases from V and 2 from J, leaving 19 bases between them. Looked up from germline, CDR1 is DFQATT and CDR2 is SNEGSKA (reference sequence). The CDR3 loop spans 16 amino acids. The DNA of the CDR3 is TGCAGTGCCCCCCGGGGCTTCAGGTCGACTAATGAAAAACTGTTTTTT. It is translated as CSAPRGFRSTNEKLFF.

This clonotype was observed a few times. The chain employs TRBV30 and TRBJ2-3; tentatively, D is TRBD2 (6 bases). CDR3 length: 18 amino acids. CDR1 is GTSNPN, CDR2 SVGIG, per germline (reference sequence). The V gene lost 0 bases and the J gene lost 2 bases, with 21 bases spanning the gap. CDR3 in DNA: TGTGCCTGGAGTGTAAGGGGAGGCAGGGCGAGGGACACAGATACGCAGTATTTT. Its protein is CAWSVRGGRARDTDTQYF.

Ten or more counts support this clonotype. The chain employs TRBV20-1 and TRBJ2-5; 7 nucleotides line up with TRBD1. The junction had 4 bases not matched to a gene; V was cut back by 6 bases and J by 3 bases. This CDR3 has 12 residues. Germline V gene lookup returns CDR1 DFQATT and CDR2 SNEGSKA (reference sequence). The CDR3 sequence: CSATGQKETQYF. In nucleotides, the CDR3 is TGCAGTGCAACGGGACAGAAAGAGACCCAGTACTTC.

The table lists this clonotype with a few counts. The genes are TRBV29-1 and TRBJ1-2; D possibly corresponds to TRBD1 (5 bases). V was trimmed by 4 bases and J by 0 bases, leaving 12 bases between them. CDR3 length: 14 residues. Germline assignment: CDR1 SQVTM and CDR2 ANQGSEA. DNA for the CDR3: TGCAGCGTTGGGGGGGAAGGAGCTAACTATGGCTACACCTTC. Protein sequence: CSVGGEGANYGYTF.

This clonotype was picked up a small number of times. The chain couples TRBV7-9 to TRBJ2-1, with 9 bases aligning to TRBD2. The trim removed 7 bases at V and 2 bases at J, leaving 6 bases unmatched. This CDR3 is 15 amino acids long. Looked up from germline, CDR1 is SEHNR and CDR2 is FQNEAQ (reference sequence). CDR3 sequence reads: CASIRERGAYNEQFF. Here the CDR3 DNA reads TGTGCCAGCATAAGGGAGCGGGGGGCCTACAATGAGCAGTTCTTC.

This clonotype was seen a few times. The rearrangement links TRBV6-2 or TRBV6-3 to TRBJ2-7, with 8 bases matching TRBD1. After removal of 6 bases from V and 3 bases from J, the junction contained 7 bases not matched to a gene. The germline CDR1 and CDR2 sequences are MNHEY and SVGEGT. The CDR3 length is 14 residues. The CDR3 protein is CASRRQGTFYEQYF. CDR3 coding DNA: TGTGCCAGCAGAAGACAGGGGACCTTCTACGAGCAGTACTTC.

This clonotype was recorded a few times. The chain carries TRBV10-3 and TRBJ2-7; 8 nucleotides align to TRBD1. CDR1 and CDR2 from the germline V gene are ENHRY and SYGVKD. V shed 7 bases and J 2 bases; nucleotides not matched to a gene: 7. The CDR3 consists of 14 residues. The CDR3 DNA follows: TGTGCCATCAAGCCGACAGGGGCCGCCTACGAGCAGTACTTC. Protein sequence: CAIKPTGAAYEQYF.

This clonotype occurred many times. The rearrangement joins TRBV11-2 to TRBJ2-7, with D possibly TRBD1 on 6 matching bases. CDR3 length: 15 amino acids. V gave up 1 base and J gave up 5 bases, with 15 bases separating them. Germline values: CDR1 SGHAT, CDR2 FQNNGV. The DNA for the CDR3 is TGTGCCAGCAGCTTAGGTCTAACAGGGATACACGAGCAGTACTTC. It specifies CASSLGLTGIHEQYF.

This clonotype came up a few times. The chain has TRBV12-2 and TRBJ2-2; the D segment call TRBD2 is taken from the table without a DNA check. TRBV12-2 is tagged as a pseudogene. There are 18 residues in the CDR3. The CDR3 here is CASRSLAGGPYQHRELFF. CDR3 DNA: TGTGCAAGTCGCTCTTTAGCGGGGGGGCCTTATCAGCACCGGGAGCTGTTTTTT.

The table lists this clonotype with a few counts. The chain has TRBV6-5 and TRBJ2-5; D is possibly TRBD1 (6 bases). Trimming stripped 2 bases from V and 4 bases from J, with 14 bases between. CDR1 and CDR2 from the germline V gene are MNHEY and SVGAGI. The CDR3 is made up of 15 amino acids. The CDR3 loop reads CASSYQDSRPETQYF. CDR3 coding DNA: TGTGCCAGCAGTTACCAGGACAGCCGACCAGAGACCCAGTACTTC.

The CDR3 loop reads CASSRFSTGLEEQFF. CDR3 coding DNA: TGCGCCAGCAGCCGGTTTTCTACAGGGTTAGAGGAGCAGTTCTTC. The chain carries TRBV4-3 and TRBJ2-1; perhaps TRBD1 as D (6 bases). The germline CDR1 and CDR2 sequences are LGHNA and YSLEER. The germline V and J ends were trimmed by 4 bases and 10 bases, with 20 bases remaining between them. The CDR3 spans 15 residues.

This clonotype was seen many times. This chain connects TRBV13 to TRBJ2-2; D unclear. CDR3 length: 18 residues. The V gene's germline CDR1 is PRHDT and CDR2 FYEKMQ (reference sequence). Trimming took off 1 base at V and 1 base at J, with 16 bases between the two ends. The CDR3 reads CASSLDWGDVRNTGELFF. CDR3 nucleotides: TGTGCCAGCAGCTTAGATTGGGGTGACGTCAGGAACACCGGGGAGCTGTTTTTT.

This clonotype was recorded at least ten times. This chain links TRBV7-2 with TRBJ2-3; D is possibly TRBD1 or TRBD2 (5 bases each). CDR1 and CDR2 from the germline V gene are SGHTA and FQGNSA. Trimming cost V 5 bases and J 6 bases, with 12 bases left between them. This CDR3 is built from 13 residues. Here the CDR3 reads CASSGTWGDTQYF. CDR3 sequence (DNA): TGTGCCAGCAGCGGGACCTGGGGGGATACGCAGTATTTT.

This clonotype turned up a few times. V is TRBV2 and J is TRBJ1-2; D is unresolved. Germline V CDR1 and CDR2: SNHLY, FYNNEI. CDR3 size: 13 residues. V was pared by 9 bases and J by 8 bases, with 19 bases between. The CDR3 region is CASPNEAGEGYTF. The CDR3 DNA follows: TGTGCCAGTCCAAATGAGGCTGGTGAGGGCTACACCTTC.